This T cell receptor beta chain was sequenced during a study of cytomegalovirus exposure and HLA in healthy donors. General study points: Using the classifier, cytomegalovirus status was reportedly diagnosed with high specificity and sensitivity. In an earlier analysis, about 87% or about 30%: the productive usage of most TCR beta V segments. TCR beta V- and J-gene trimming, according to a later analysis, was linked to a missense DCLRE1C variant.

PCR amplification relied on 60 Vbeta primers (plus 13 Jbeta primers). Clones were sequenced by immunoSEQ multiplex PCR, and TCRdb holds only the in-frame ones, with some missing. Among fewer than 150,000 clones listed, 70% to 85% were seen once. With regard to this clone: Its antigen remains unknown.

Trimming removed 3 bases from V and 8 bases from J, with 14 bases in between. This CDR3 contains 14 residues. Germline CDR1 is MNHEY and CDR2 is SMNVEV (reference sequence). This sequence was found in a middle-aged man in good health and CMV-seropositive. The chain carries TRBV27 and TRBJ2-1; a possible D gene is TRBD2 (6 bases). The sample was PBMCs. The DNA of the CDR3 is TGTGCCAGCAGTTTTTGGGACTTGAACCATGAGCAGTTCTTC. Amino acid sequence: CASSFWDLNHEQFF.